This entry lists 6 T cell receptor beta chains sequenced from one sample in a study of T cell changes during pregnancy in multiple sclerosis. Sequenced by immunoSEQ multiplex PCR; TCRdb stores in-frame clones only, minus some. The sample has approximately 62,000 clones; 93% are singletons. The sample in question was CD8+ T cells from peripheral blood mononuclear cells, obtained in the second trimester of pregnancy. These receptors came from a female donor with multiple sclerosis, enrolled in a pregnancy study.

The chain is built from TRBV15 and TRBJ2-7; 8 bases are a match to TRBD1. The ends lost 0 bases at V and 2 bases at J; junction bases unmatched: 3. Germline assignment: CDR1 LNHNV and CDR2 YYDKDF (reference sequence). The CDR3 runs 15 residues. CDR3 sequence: CATSRDRGQAYEQYF. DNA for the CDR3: TGTGCCACCAGCAGAGATCGGGGACAGGCCTACGAGCAGTACTTC.

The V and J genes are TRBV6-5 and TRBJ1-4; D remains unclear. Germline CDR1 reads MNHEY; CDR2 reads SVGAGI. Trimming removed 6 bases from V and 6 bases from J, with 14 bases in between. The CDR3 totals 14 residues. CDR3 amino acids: CASRPAGRDEKLFF. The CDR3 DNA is TGTGCCAGCAGGCCTGCGGGAAGAGATGAAAAACTGTTTTTT.

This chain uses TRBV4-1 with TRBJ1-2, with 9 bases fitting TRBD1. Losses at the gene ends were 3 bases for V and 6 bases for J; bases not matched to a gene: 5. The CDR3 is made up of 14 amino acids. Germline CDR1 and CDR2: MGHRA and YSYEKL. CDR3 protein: CASSQKTGGNGYTF. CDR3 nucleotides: TGCGCCAGCAGCCAGAAGACAGGGGGTAATGGCTACACCTTC.

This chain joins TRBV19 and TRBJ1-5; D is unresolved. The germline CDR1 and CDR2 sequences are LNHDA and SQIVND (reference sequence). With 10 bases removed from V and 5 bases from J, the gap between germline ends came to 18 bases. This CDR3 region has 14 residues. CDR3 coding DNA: TGTGCCACCCAAGGAGTTCCTTACGATCAGCCCCAGCATTTT. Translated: CATQGVPYDQPQHF.

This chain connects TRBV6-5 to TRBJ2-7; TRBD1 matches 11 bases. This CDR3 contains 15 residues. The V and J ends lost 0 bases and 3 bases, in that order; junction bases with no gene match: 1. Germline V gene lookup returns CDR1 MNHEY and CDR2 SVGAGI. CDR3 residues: CASSYSGTGGYEQYF. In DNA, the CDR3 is TGTGCCAGCAGTTACTCAGGGACAGGGGGCTACGAGCAGTACTTC.

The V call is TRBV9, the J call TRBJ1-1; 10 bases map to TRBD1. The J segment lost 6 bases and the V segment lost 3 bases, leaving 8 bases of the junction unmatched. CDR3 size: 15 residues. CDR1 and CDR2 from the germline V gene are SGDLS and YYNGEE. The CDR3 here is CASSGAGTGVPEAFF. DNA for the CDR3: TGTGCCAGCAGCGGGGCCGGGACAGGGGTGCCTGAAGCTTTCTTT.